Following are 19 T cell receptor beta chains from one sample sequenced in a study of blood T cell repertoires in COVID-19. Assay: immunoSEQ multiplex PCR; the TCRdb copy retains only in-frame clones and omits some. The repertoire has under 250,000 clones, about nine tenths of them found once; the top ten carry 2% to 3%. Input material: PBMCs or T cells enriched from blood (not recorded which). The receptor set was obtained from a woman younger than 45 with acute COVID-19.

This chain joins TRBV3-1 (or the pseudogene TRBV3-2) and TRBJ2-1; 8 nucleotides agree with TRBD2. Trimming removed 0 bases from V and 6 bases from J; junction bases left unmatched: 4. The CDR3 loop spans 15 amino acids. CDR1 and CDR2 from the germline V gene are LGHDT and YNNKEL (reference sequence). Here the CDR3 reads CASSQDQRGFNEQFF. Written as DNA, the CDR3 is TGTGCCAGCAGCCAAGACCAGCGGGGGTTCAATGAGCAGTTCTTC.

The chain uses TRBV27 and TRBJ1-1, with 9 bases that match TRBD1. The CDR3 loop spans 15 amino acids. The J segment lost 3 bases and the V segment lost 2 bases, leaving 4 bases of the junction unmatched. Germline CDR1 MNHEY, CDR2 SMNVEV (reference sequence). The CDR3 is CASSLNRDRDTEAFF. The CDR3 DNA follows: TGTGCCAGCAGTTTAAACCGGGACAGGGACACTGAAGCTTTCTTT.

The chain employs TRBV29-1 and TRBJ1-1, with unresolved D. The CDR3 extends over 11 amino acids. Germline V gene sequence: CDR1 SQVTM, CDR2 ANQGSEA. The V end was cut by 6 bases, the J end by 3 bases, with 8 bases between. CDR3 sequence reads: CSVRQDTEAFF. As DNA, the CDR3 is TGCAGCGTGAGACAAGACACTGAAGCTTTCTTT.

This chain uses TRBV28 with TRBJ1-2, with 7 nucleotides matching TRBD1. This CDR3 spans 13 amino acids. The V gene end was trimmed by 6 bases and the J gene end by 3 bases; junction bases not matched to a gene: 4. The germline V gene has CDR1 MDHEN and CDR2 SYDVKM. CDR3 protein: CASSRQGDYGYTF. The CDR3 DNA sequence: TGTGCCAGCAGCCGACAGGGTGACTATGGCTACACCTTC.

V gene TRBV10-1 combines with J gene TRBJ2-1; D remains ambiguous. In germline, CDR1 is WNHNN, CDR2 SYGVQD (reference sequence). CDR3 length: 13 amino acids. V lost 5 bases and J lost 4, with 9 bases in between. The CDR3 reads CASSPGPYNEQFF. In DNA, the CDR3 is TGCGCCAGCAGTCCGGGTCCGTACAATGAGCAGTTCTTC.

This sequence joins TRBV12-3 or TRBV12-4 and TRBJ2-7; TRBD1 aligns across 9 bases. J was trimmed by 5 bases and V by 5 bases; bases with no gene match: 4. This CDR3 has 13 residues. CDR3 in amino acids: CASSGQGLNEQYF. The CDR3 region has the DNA TGTGCCAGCAGTGGACAGGGGCTCAACGAGCAGTACTTC.

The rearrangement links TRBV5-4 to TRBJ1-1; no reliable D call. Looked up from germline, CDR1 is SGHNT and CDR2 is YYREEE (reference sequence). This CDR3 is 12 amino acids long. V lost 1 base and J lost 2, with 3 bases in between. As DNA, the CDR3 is TGTGCCAGCAGCTTGTTAAACACTGAAGCTTTCTTT. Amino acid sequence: CASSLLNTEAFF. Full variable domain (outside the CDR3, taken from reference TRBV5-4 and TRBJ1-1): ETGVTQSPTHLIKTRGQQVTLRCSSQSGHNTVSWYQQALGQGPQFIFQYYREEENGRGNFPPRFSGLQFPNYSSELNVNALELDDSALYLCASSLLNTEAFFGQGTRLTVV.

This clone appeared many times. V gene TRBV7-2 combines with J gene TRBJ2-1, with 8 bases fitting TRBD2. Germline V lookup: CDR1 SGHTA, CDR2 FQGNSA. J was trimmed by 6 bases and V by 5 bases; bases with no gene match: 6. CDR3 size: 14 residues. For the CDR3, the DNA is TGTGCCAGCAGCCCGGGGGGGACCACCAATGAGCAGTTCTTC. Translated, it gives CASSPGGTTNEQFF.

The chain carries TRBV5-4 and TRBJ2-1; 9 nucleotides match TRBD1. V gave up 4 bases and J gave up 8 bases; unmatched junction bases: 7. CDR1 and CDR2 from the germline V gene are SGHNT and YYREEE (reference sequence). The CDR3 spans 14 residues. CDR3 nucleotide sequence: TGTGCCAGCAGCCGCGACAGGGGGGGAGATGAGCAGTTCTTC. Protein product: CASSRDRGGDEQFF.

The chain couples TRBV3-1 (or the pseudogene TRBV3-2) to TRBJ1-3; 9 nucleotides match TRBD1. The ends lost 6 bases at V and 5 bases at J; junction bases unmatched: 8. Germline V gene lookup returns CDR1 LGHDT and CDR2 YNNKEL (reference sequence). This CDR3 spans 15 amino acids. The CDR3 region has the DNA TGTGCCAGCAGGAACTCCGGGACAGGGAGAAACACCATATATTTT. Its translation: CASRNSGTGRNTIYF.

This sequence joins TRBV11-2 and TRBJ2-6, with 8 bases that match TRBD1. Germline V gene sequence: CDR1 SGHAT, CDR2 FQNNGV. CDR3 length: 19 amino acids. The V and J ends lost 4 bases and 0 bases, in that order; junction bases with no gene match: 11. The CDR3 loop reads CASSYYRDRIRSGANVLTF. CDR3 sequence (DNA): TGTGCCAGCAGCTATTACCGGGACAGGATACGCTCTGGGGCCAACGTCCTGACTTTC.

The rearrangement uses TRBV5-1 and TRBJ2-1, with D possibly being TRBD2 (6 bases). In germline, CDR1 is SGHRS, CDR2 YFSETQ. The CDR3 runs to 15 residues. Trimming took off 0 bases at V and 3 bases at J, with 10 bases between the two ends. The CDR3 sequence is CASSLGGLDYNEQFF. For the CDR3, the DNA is TGCGCCAGCAGCTTGGGGGGACTCGACTACAATGAGCAGTTCTTC.

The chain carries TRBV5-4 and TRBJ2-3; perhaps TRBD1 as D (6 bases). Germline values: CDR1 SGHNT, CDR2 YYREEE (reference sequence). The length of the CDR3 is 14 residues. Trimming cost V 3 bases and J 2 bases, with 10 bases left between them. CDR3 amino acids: CASSSWDNTDTQYF. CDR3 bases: TGTGCCAGCAGCTCCTGGGACAACACAGATACGCAGTATTTT.

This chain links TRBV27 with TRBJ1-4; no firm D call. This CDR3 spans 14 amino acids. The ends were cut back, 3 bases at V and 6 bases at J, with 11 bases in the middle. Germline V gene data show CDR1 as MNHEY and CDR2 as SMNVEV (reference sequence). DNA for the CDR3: TGTGCCAGCAGTTTTAATGGACTGGATGAAAAACTGTTTTTT. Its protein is CASSFNGLDEKLFF.

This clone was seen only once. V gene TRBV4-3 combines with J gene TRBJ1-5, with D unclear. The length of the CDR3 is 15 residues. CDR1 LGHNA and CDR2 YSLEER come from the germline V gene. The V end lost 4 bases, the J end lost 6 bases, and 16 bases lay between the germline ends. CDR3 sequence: CASSPQLGEGQPQHF. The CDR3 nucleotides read TGCGCCAGCAGCCCCCAGTTGGGTGAGGGTCAGCCCCAGCATTTT.

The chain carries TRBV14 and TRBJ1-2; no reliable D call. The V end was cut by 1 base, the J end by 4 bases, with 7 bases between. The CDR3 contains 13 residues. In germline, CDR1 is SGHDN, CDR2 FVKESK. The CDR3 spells CASSQVTVYGYTF. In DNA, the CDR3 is TGTGCCAGCAGCCAAGTCACGGTCTATGGCTACACCTTC.

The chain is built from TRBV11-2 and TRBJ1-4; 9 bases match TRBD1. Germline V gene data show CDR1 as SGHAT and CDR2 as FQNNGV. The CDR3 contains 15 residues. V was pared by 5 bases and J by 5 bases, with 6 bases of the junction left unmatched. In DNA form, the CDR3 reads TGTGCCAGCAGCAAAGGGACAGGGAAAAATGAAAAACTGTTTTTT. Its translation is CASSKGTGKNEKLFF.

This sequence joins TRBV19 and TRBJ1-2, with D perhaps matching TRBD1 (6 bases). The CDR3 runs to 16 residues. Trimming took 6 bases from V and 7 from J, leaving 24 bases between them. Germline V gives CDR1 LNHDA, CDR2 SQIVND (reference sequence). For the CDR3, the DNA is TGTGCCAGTAGACTCAGCGGGGACACGCAGTCGAGTGGCTACACCTTC. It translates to CASRLSGDTQSSGYTF.

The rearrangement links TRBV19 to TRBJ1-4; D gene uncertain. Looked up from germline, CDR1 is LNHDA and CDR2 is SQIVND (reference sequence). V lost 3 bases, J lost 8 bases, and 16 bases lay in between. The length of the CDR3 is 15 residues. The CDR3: CASSIIFANGEKLFF. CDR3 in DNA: TGTGCCAGTAGTATTATCTTCGCCAACGGGGAAAAACTGTTTTTT.